Presented here are 13 T cell receptor beta chains from one specimen sequenced in a study of cytomegalovirus exposure and HLA in healthy donors. Sequencing was performed with immunoSEQ multiplex PCR; in TCRdb, only in-frame clones are kept and a portion is missing. The sample records about 130,000 clones, roughly 89% being singletons. Sequenced material: PBMCs. These TCRs come from a woman aged 18 to 35 in good health and CMV-seronegative.

This chain connects TRBV5-6 to TRBJ2-7; possibly TRBD1 for D (5 bases). Germline CDR1 and CDR2: SGHDT and YYEEEE. This CDR3 contains 12 residues. V was shortened by 4 bases and J by 6 bases, with 11 bases between the two germline ends. The CDR3 is CASSRDDSEQYF. Here the CDR3 DNA reads TGTGCCAGCAGCCGAGACGACAGCGAGCAGTACTTC.

This clone was recorded once. J is TRBJ2-1 and V is TRBV5-1, with 8 positions matching TRBD2. The CDR3 covers 17 residues. Germline V gene lookup returns CDR1 SGHRS and CDR2 YFSETQ. V gave up 3 bases and J gave up 2 bases; unmatched junction bases: 10. Written as DNA, the CDR3 is TGCGCCAGCAGCTCCTCCGGGGGGGAGAGAGCCTACAATGAGCAGTTCTTC. It codes for CASSSSGGERAYNEQFF.

The V call is TRBV12-1, the J call TRBJ2-7; the D call in the table, TRBD1, was not verified against the DNA. TRBV12-1 has pseudogene status. There are 14 residues in the CDR3. The DNA for the CDR3 is TGTGCCAGCAGCTTTGGGACAGCGAATTACGAGCAGTACTTC. Its translation: CASSFGTANYEQYF.

This rearrangement joins TRBV5-1 to TRBJ2-1; the match to TRBD2 covers 10 bases. With 4 bases clipped from V and 7 bases from J, the junction kept 5 bases outside the gene matches. Germline V lookup: CDR1 SGHRS, CDR2 YFSETQ. The CDR3 runs 14 residues. The CDR3 region has the DNA TGCGCCAGCAGCGGAGCGGGGGGGACGAATGAGCAGTTCTTC. It specifies CASSGAGGTNEQFF.

Written as DNA, the CDR3 is TGTGCCAGCTCACCGGGCGGGTTTCAACCAGGTGAAGCTTTCTTT. Translation: CASSPGGFQPGEAFF. The chain couples TRBV18 to TRBJ1-1; D not resolved. The germline V and J ends were trimmed by 3 bases and 7 bases, with 18 bases remaining between them. Germline-derived CDR1 and CDR2 are KGHSH and LQKENI. The CDR3 spans 15 residues.

The J gene is TRBJ1-2, the V gene TRBV21-1. TRBV21-1 is designated a pseudogene. CDR3 length: 13 amino acids. The CDR3 loop reads CASSKAPSIFRTF. CDR3 coding DNA: TGTGCCAGCAGCAAAGCCCCTTCCATTTTCCGGACCTTC.

The J gene is TRBJ1-1, the V gene TRBV5-1; no clear D. The CDR3 extends over 15 amino acids. V was trimmed by 4 bases and J by 1 base, leaving 14 bases between them. Germline V gene sequence: CDR1 SGHRS, CDR2 YFSETQ. In DNA form, the CDR3 reads TGCGCCAGCAGCCCCCGGGAGGGATCGAACACTGAAGCTTTCTTT. Its protein product is CASSPREGSNTEAFF.

This sequence joins TRBV6-1 and TRBJ2-2; 7 nucleotides align to TRBD1. Trimming cost V 5 bases and J 5 bases; bases outside gene matches: 8. This CDR3 is built from 15 residues. Germline V gene sequence: CDR1 MNHNS, CDR2 SASEGT. The CDR3 here is CASSTGTEFTGELFF. The CDR3 DNA sequence: TGTGCCAGCAGTACCGGGACAGAGTTTACCGGGGAGCTGTTTTTT.

V is TRBV15 and J is TRBJ1-1; the D is unclear. Germline V CDR1 and CDR2: LNHNV, YYDKDF (reference sequence). The V end was cut by 0 bases, the J end by 3 bases, with 14 bases between. This CDR3 is 16 amino acids long. CDR3 DNA: TGTGCCACCAGCAGAGATAGCGGGATGTGGGACACTGAAGCTTTCTTT. Translation: CATSRDSGMWDTEAFF.

The chain employs TRBV6-5 and TRBJ2-7, with D perhaps matching TRBD2 (5 bases). Germline V gene sequence: CDR1 MNHEY, CDR2 SVGAGI. Trimming took 0 bases from V and 4 from J, leaving 16 bases between them. The CDR3 extends over 16 amino acids. This CDR3 reads CASSYSAARGQYEQYF. The CDR3 region has the DNA TGTGCCAGCAGTTACTCGGCAGCCCGAGGGCAATACGAGCAGTACTTC.

This chain connects TRBV2 to TRBJ1-1; a possible D gene is TRBD1 (5 bases). The CDR3 sequence is 16 residues long. CDR1 and CDR2 (germline): SNHLY, FYNNEI. V was trimmed by 8 bases and J by 0 bases, leaving 19 bases between them. In DNA, the CDR3 is TGTGCCAGCTCTTCGCAGGGAGGGTCGCTGAACACTGAAGCTTTCTTT. It is translated as CASSSQGGSLNTEAFF.

In its sample, this clone was seen once. At one of its ends the junction is not consistent with the germline gene, which may arise from a read error. This chain connects TRBV6-4 to TRBJ2-3, with D perhaps TRBD1 (5 bases). The germline V gene has CDR1 MRHNA and CDR2 SNTAGT. The CDR3 is made up of 16 amino acids. Here the CDR3 reads CASSYSGQGVEDTQYF. As DNA, the CDR3 is TGTGCCAGCAGTTACTCAGGGCAGGGTGTAGAAGATACGCAGTATTTT.

The chain joins TRBV9 to TRBJ2-1; 12 bases line up with TRBD2. V was pared by 3 bases and J by 4 bases, with 8 bases of the junction left unmatched. Germline V gene lookup returns CDR1 SGDLS and CDR2 YYNGEE. CDR3 length equals 17 residues. DNA for the CDR3: TGTGCCAGCAGCGAGATCGGGACTAGCGGGTCATACAATGAGCAGTTCTTC. It codes for CASSEIGTSGSYNEQFF.